These T cell receptor beta chains were read from a single sample in a study of blood T cell repertoires in COVID-19. Produced via immunoSEQ multiplex PCR; TCRdb's table is partial and in-frame only. The table has 150,000 to 200,000 clones, approximately 86% seen once; the top ten hold about 8.6%. Input material: peripheral blood. The receptors derive from a middle-aged man with active or convalescent COVID-19. Both conserved end residues are part of each CDR3. The order of the fields is V gene, clone size, CDR3 length, J gene, D gene, CDR3 DNA, CDR3 protein. D genes are given only for firm matches. Size is stated for part of the rows, as once, few or many counts, or as a class when the clone is expanded.

>TRBV5-5|.|17|TRBJ2-2|TRBD2
TGTGCCAGCAGCTGGGGACTAGCGGGGGCTCGCACCGGGGAGCTGTTTTTT
CASSWGLAGARTGELFF
>TRBV19|.|14|TRBJ2-2|.
TGTGCCAGTAGTCCCCTCACAGCTTTGGGGGAGCTGTTTTTT
CASSPLTALGELFF
>TRBV28|.|16|TRBJ1-5|TRBD1
TGTGCCAGCAGTTTCGGGACAGGGGCTACCAATCAGCCCCAGCATTTT
CASSFGTGATNQPQHF
>TRBV6-6|.|15|TRBJ1-2|TRBD1
TGTGCCAGCAGTTATCGGACAGGGAGTAACTATGGCTACACCTTC
CASSYRTGSNYGYTF
>TRBV7-9|.|15|TRBJ1-5|.
TGTGCCAGCAGCTTAGGGGGGGATAGCAATCAGCCCCAGCATTTT
CASSLGGDSNQPQHF
>TRBV19|.|14|TRBJ2-5|.
TGTGCCAGTAGTATTGACAGTGGGTTAGGGACCCAGTACTTC
CASSIDSGLGTQYF
>TRBV13|.|16|TRBJ2-7|.
TGTGCCAGCAGCCCAAACCAGGGGTGCCCCTCCTACGAGCAGTACTTC
CASSPNQGCPSYEQYF
>TRBV7-9|.|17|TRBJ2-1|TRBD2
TGTGCCAGCAGCTTAGCGAGGACTAGCGGGGGAGGGGATGAGCAGTTCTTC
CASSLARTSGGGDEQFF
>TRBV4-2|.|14|TRBJ1-4|.
TGTGCCAGCAGCCATGGAGAATCAAATGAAAAACTGTTTTTT
CASSHGESNEKLFF
>TRBV28|.|15|TRBJ1-3|.
TGTGCCAGCAGCCCGGGGATAGCCTCTGGAAACACCATATATTTT
CASSPGIASGNTIYF
>TRBV7-2|.|17|TRBJ2-5|TRBD2
TGTGCCAGCAGCTCGGGACTAGCGGGGAGGTACCAAGAGACCCAGTACTTC
CASSSGLAGRYQETQYF
>TRBV12-3/TRBV12-4|.|12|TRBJ1-2|TRBD1
TGTGCCACCGCGACAGGGGAAGATGGCTACACCTTC
CATATGEDGYTF
>TRBV19|.|15|TRBJ1-1|.
TGTGCCAGTATAGATGTCGGTACAGGGAGCACTGAAGCTTTCTTT
CASIDVGTGSTEAFF
>TRBV29-1|.|14|TRBJ2-1|TRBD2
TGCAGCGTTGCGGTTGGCGGGAGTACGAATGAGCAGTTCTTC
CSVAVGGSTNEQFF
>TRBV7-9|once|13|TRBJ1-2|TRBD1
TGTGCCAGCAGCGCTACAGGGGGCGAGCGCTACACCTTC
CASSATGGERYTF
>TRBV2|.|14|TRBJ1-3|.
TGTGCCAGCAGTGACAGGTTCTCTGGAAACACCATATATTTT
CASSDRFSGNTIYF
>TRBV19|.|18|TRBJ2-1|TRBD2
TGTGCCAGTAGTATTTCCCTCACCGGGACTAGCGGGATGGTGCAGCAGTTCTTC
CASSISLTGTSGMVQQFF
>TRBV6-1|.|15|TRBJ2-7|TRBD1
TGTGCCAGCAGTCTCCTAAAGGGACAGGGCCACGAGCAGTACTTC
CASSLLKGQGHEQYF